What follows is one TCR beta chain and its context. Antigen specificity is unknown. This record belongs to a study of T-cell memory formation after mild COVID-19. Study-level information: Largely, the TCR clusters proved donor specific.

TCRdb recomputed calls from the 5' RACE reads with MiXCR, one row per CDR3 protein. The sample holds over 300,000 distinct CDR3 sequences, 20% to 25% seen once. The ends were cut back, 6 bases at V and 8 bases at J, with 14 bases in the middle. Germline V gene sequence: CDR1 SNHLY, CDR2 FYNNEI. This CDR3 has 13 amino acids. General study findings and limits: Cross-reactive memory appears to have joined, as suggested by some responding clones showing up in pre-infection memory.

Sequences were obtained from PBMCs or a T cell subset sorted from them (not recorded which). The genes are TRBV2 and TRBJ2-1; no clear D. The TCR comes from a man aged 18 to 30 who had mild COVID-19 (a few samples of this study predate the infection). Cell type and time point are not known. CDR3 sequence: CASRLADRDEQFF. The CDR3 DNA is TGTGCCAGCAGGCTGGCTGATCGGGATGAGCAGTTCTTC.